This is a list of T cell receptor beta chains from one sample in a study of T-cell memory formation after mild COVID-19. In TCRdb, the 5' RACE reads were re-called with MiXCR into one record per CDR3 protein. The table has approximately 250,000 distinct CDR3 sequences, 15% to 20% seen once. Sequenced sample: PBMCs or a T cell subset sorted from them (not recorded which). Every receptor here comes from a man between 18 and 35 years old who had mild COVID-19 (a few samples of this study predate the infection). Cell type and time point are not known. Each CDR3 is given with its conserved first and last residue. A D gene is named only where the DNA matches it firmly. Clone size appears in some rows only: once, few, many, or a class for an expanded clone.

TRBV20-1,TRBD2,14,few,TRBJ2-1,CSARDQRGPSEQFF,TGCAGTGCTAGAGACCAGCGGGGCCCGAGTGAGCAGTTCTTC
TRBV20-1,NA,15,NA,TRBJ1-1,CSAWRPGAPHTEAFF,TGCAGTGCTTGGCGGCCAGGGGCCCCCCACACTGAAGCTTTCTTT
TRBV6-6,TRBD1,16,NA,TRBJ1-1,CASSYPRDRKNTEAFF,TGTGCCAGCAGTTACCCCAGGGACAGGAAGAACACTGAAGCTTTCTTT
TRBV4-3,NA,15,few,TRBJ2-4,CASSQVGSPGSHQYF,TGCGCCAGCAGCCAAGTCGGGTCCCCCGGTTCCCATCAGTACTTC
TRBV7-9,NA,11,NA,TRBJ2-7,CASSRLYEQYF,TGTGCCAGCAGCCGTCTCTACGAGCAGTACTTC
TRBV5-1,NA,16,many,TRBJ2-6,CASSLGQTSGANVLTF,TGCGCCAGCAGCTTGGGACAAACCTCTGGGGCCAACGTCCTGACTTTC
TRBV20-1,NA,14,NA,TRBJ2-1,CSARPGPTLNEQFF,TGCAGTGCTAGACCCGGGCCGACACTGAATGAGCAGTTCTTC
TRBV3-1,NA,11,NA,TRBJ1-1,CASSLNNEAFF,TGTGCCAGCAGCCTCAACAATGAAGCTTTCTTT
TRBV18,NA,15,few,TRBJ2-7,CASSPLMRRSYEQYF,TGTGCCAGCTCACCGTTAATGAGAAGGTCCTACGAGCAGTACTTC
TRBV6-6,NA,11,many,TRBJ2-7,CASSLVYEQYF,TGTGCCAGCAGTTTAGTTTACGAGCAGTACTTC
TRBV6-5,TRBD1,14,NA,TRBJ2-5,CASSYGTGKETQYF,TGTGCCAGCAGTTACGGGACAGGGAAAGAGACCCAGTACTTC
TRBV7-2,NA,13,NA,TRBJ1-5,CASSPDGDQPQHF,TGTGCCAGCAGCCCCGATGGGGATCAGCCCCAGCATTTT
TRBV4-2,NA,15,NA,TRBJ1-2,CASSQEPGVEYGYTF,TGTGCCAGCAGCCAAGAACCGGGAGTAGAGTATGGCTACACCTTC
TRBV7-9,NA,15,NA,TRBJ2-5,CASSSTPGLGETQYF,TGTGCCAGCAGCTCCACACCAGGGTTGGGGGAGACCCAGTACTTC
TRBV4-1,NA,16,NA,TRBJ2-1,CASSHSTASSYNEQFF,TGCGCCAGCAGCCATTCTACAGCCTCCTCCTACAATGAGCAGTTCTTC
TRBV10-3,TRBD1,15,NA,TRBJ2-2,CAIRTGQENTGELFF,TGTGCCATCAGAACGGGACAGGAGAACACCGGGGAGCTGTTTTTT
TRBV12-3/TRBV12-4,NA,14,few,TRBJ1-1,CASSSSHGSTEAFF,TGTGCCAGCAGTTCTAGTCACGGGAGCACTGAAGCTTTCTTT
TRBV4-1,TRBD1,16,few,TRBJ1-1,CASSQPRRGRKSEAFF,TGCGCCAGCAGCCAACCGCGCAGGGGGCGCAAATCTGAAGCTTTCTTT
TRBV7-2,NA,12,NA,TRBJ2-3,CASSFHPGAQYF,TGTGCCAGCAGCTTCCACCCGGGGGCGCAGTATTTT
TRBV25-1,NA,15,once,TRBJ1-3,CASTPGAASGNTIYF,TGTGCCAGCACCCCAGGTGCGGCATCTGGAAACACCATATATTTT
TRBV2,NA,13,few,TRBJ2-7,CASKPGEVGEQYF,TGTGCCAGCAAACCCGGGGAGGTTGGCGAGCAGTACTTC
TRBV7-2,TRBD2,16,many,TRBJ2-3,CASSLVAGGLSDTQYF,TGTGCCAGCAGCTTAGTGGCGGGGGGGCTATCAGATACGCAGTATTTT
TRBV15,NA,12,NA,TRBJ1-2,CATSTAYYGYTF,TGTGCCACCAGCACCGCTTACTATGGCTACACCTTC
TRBV20-1,NA,14,NA,TRBJ2-1,CSAHRGQEGNEQFF,TGCAGTGCCCACCGGGGGCAGGAAGGCAATGAGCAGTTCTTC
TRBV11-1,NA,13,NA,TRBJ2-6,CASRGEGANVLTF,TGTGCCAGCAGGGGGGAGGGGGCCAACGTCCTGACTTTC
TRBV20-1,NA,14,few,TRBJ1-2,CSARDGGKGYGYTF,TGCAGTGCTAGAGATGGGGGCAAGGGCTATGGCTACACCTTC
TRBV7-9,TRBD1,17,few,TRBJ1-5,CASSPASGQGPDQPQHF,TGTGCCAGCAGCCCCGCTTCGGGACAGGGGCCCGATCAGCCCCAGCATTTT
TRBV12-3/TRBV12-4,NA,14,NA,TRBJ1-2,CASSWNTPGSGYTF,TGTGCCAGCAGTTGGAACACCCCCGGGAGTGGCTACACCTTC
TRBV20-1,NA,13,few,TRBJ2-1,CSARLLSYNEQFF,TGCAGTGCTAGACTACTCTCCTACAATGAGCAGTTCTTC
TRBV7-2,TRBD2,15,few,TRBJ2-5,CASSLRAGARETQYF,TGTGCCAGCAGCTTGAGAGCGGGGGCCAGAGAGACCCAGTACTTC
TRBV7-2,NA,15,NA,TRBJ1-1,CASSNSATLSAQAFF,TGTGCCAGCAGCAACTCAGCCACACTTAGCGCCCAAGCTTTCTTT
TRBV19,NA,14,few,TRBJ1-1,CASTPAGGSAEAFF,TGTGCCAGTACCCCGGCGGGGGGTTCCGCTGAAGCTTTCTTT
TRBV24-1,NA,13,NA,TRBJ1-2,CATSDSRNYGYTF,TGTGCCACCTCGGACAGCCGCAACTATGGCTACACCTTC
TRBV5-5,NA,15,few,TRBJ1-6,CASSLVGRGNSPLHF,TGTGCCAGCAGCTTGGTCGGCAGGGGCAATTCACCCCTCCACTTT
TRBV7-8,NA,14,few,TRBJ2-1,CASSWDKGVNEQFF,TGTGCCAGCAGCTGGGATAAGGGGGTCAATGAGCAGTTCTTC
TRBV29-1,TRBD1,15,NA,TRBJ2-1,CSDRLGQGTYNEQFF,TGCAGCGACCGCCTCGGACAGGGGACCTACAATGAGCAGTTCTTC
TRBV7-2,NA,14,few,TRBJ1-4,CASSSGTTYEKLFF,TGTGCCAGCAGCTCCGGGACGACCTATGAAAAACTGTTTTTT
TRBV2,TRBD1,9,NA,TRBJ1-2,CASSPGGAF,TGTGCCAGCAGTCCAGGGGGGGCCTTC
TRBV12-3/TRBV12-4,NA,15,NA,TRBJ2-1,CATRRRGAVYNEQFF,TGTGCCACCAGACGCCGGGGGGCGGTCTACAATGAGCAGTTCTTC
TRBV5-6,TRBD1,14,NA,TRBJ1-5,CASSSGTGWQPQHF,TGTGCCAGCAGCTCGGGGACAGGTTGGCAGCCCCAGCATTTT
TRBV7-2,NA,13,few,TRBJ2-7,CASTQTGAREQYF,TGTGCCAGCACCCAGACGGGAGCGAGAGAGCAGTACTTC
TRBV6-5,NA,14,many,TRBJ2-7,CASSYSLDTNEQYF,TGTGCCAGCAGTTACTCTTTAGATACCAACGAGCAGTACTTC
TRBV27,TRBD2,17,many,TRBJ2-3,CASSTGSGGARADTQYF,TGTGCCAGCAGTACCGGGAGCGGGGGGGCCAGGGCAGATACGCAGTATTTT
TRBV6-5,NA,14,NA,TRBJ2-4,CASSYNREVNIQYF,TGTGCCAGCAGTTACAACAGGGAGGTAAACATTCAGTACTTC